A single sample gave rise to the 26 T cell receptor beta chains below, sequenced in a study of control samples from healthy donors and cancer patients. The assay was immunoSEQ multiplex PCR, and TCRdb's table has in-frame clones only and misses some. Of about 60,000 clones in the sample, over 75% were seen once. The specimen sequenced was blood. These receptors all come from a man aged 45-65 years in good health.

This clone was observed a single time. The J gene is TRBJ2-2, the V gene TRBV6-6, with 9 bases identical to TRBD1. Germline CDR1 reads MNHNY; CDR2 reads SVGAGI (reference sequence). The CDR3 has 16 residues. J lost 5 bases, V lost 5 bases, and 9 bases had no gene match. This CDR3 reads CASSNLQGAATGELFF. CDR3 coding DNA: TGTGCCAGCAGTAATTTACAGGGGGCGGCGACCGGGGAGCTGTTTTTT.

The rearrangement links TRBV6-5 to TRBJ2-3; the D gene is possibly TRBD1 (6 bases). Trimming removed 0 bases at V and 7 bases at J, with 11 bases between. CDR1 MNHEY and CDR2 SVGAGI come from the germline V gene. The CDR3 is 14 amino acids. As DNA, the CDR3 is TGTGCCAGCAGTTACTCGGGGGACACGCATACGCAGTATTTT. Translation gives CASSYSGDTHTQYF.

This chain uses TRBV7-2 with TRBJ2-7; the D is unclear. V was shortened by 1 base and J by 3 bases, with 4 bases between the two germline ends. From germline, CDR1 is SGHTA and CDR2 FQGNSA. The CDR3 covers 12 residues. CDR3 sequence: CASSLGFYEQYF. The CDR3 DNA is TGTGCCAGCAGCTTAGGGTTCTACGAGCAGTACTTC.

The genes are TRBV28 and TRBJ1-5; tentatively, D is TRBD1 (6 bases). Germline CDR1 and CDR2: MDHEN and SYDVKM. The CDR3 totals 15 residues. V was trimmed by 7 bases and J by 0 bases, leaving 13 bases between them. The CDR3 sequence is CASKGSGASNQPQHF. As DNA, the CDR3 is TGTGCCAGCAAGGGTTCAGGGGCTAGCAATCAGCCCCAGCATTTT.

The genes are TRBV30 and TRBJ1-2, with 10 bases aligning to TRBD1. This CDR3 has 13 amino acids. Germline V CDR1 and CDR2: GTSNPN, SVGIG (reference sequence). V lost 3 bases to trimming and J lost 4 bases; unmatched junction nucleotides: 2. The CDR3 DNA sequence: TGTGCCTGGAGCCGACAGGGGGCCTATGGCTACACCTTC. Translating gives CAWSRQGAYGYTF.

This clone has only one observation. The chain recombines TRBV5-1 with TRBJ2-3; 10 bases fit TRBD2. The trim removed 6 bases at V and 3 bases at J, leaving 10 bases unmatched. Germline CDR1 reads SGHRS; CDR2 reads YFSETQ. The CDR3 spans 16 residues. The CDR3 is CASTRSLAGETDTQYF. The CDR3 DNA sequence: TGCGCCAGCACCCGAAGTCTAGCGGGAGAGACAGATACGCAGTATTTT.

V is TRBV27 and J is TRBJ1-1; no reliable D call. From germline, CDR1 is MNHEY and CDR2 SMNVEV (reference sequence). Between the trimmed V and J ends, which lost 1 base and 8 bases, there was a span of 23 bases. The CDR3 length is 17 residues. This CDR3 reads CASSLWADQKNVGEAFF. Written as DNA, the CDR3 is TGTGCCAGCAGTTTATGGGCGGACCAAAAAAACGTCGGGGAAGCTTTCTTT.

The V gene is TRBV2, the J gene TRBJ1-1, with a tentative D call TRBD1 (5 bases). CDR1 is SNHLY, CDR2 FYNNEI, per germline. The CDR3 loop spans 12 amino acids. V lost 4 bases and J lost 5, with 8 bases in between. Here the CDR3 DNA reads TGTGCCAGCAGTGTAGGGGTTACTGAAGCTTTCTTT. It specifies CASSVGVTEAFF.

The J gene is TRBJ1-5, the V gene TRBV2; D call uncertain. The CDR3 contains 14 residues. The V and J ends lost 3 bases and 0 bases respectively, with 6 bases between them. CDR1 and CDR2 (germline): SNHLY, FYNNEI. Here the CDR3 reads CASSDGLSNQPQHF. The CDR3 nucleotides read TGTGCCAGCAGTGATGGGCTTAGCAATCAGCCCCAGCATTTT.

The J gene is TRBJ1-2, the V gene TRBV27, with TRBD1 matching 8 bases. The germline V gene encodes CDR1 MNHEY and CDR2 SMNVEV (reference sequence). This CDR3 contains 14 residues. J lost 4 bases, V lost 3 bases, and 4 bases had no gene match. DNA of the CDR3: TGTGCCAGCAGTTTCTTGACAGGGGCCTATGGCTACACCTTC. Its protein is CASSFLTGAYGYTF.

About this clone: This same CDR3 is encoded by further DNA sequences in the sample. The chain combines TRBV6-5 with TRBJ1-3; 7 positions match TRBD1. V was pared by 5 bases and J by 0 bases, with 4 bases of the junction left unmatched. CDR3 length: 15 residues. Germline-derived CDR1 and CDR2 are MNHEY and SVGAGI. The CDR3 DNA follows: TGTGCCAGCAGTCTCGGGACAGCCTCTGGAAACACCATATATTTT. Translating gives CASSLGTASGNTIYF.

The J gene is TRBJ2-4, the V gene TRBV19; possibly TRBD2 for D (5 bases). Trimming took off 8 bases at V and 2 bases at J, with 10 bases between the two ends. The V gene's germline CDR1 is LNHDA and CDR2 SQIVND (reference sequence). The CDR3 is 13 amino acids. This CDR3 reads CASLAGTKNIQYF. CDR3 bases: TGTGCCAGTTTGGCGGGCACCAAAAACATTCAGTACTTC. Using reference TRBV19 and TRBJ2-4 for the parts outside the CDR3, the full variable domain is DGGITQSPKYLFRKEGQNVTLSCEQNLNHDAMYWYRQDPGQGLRLIYYSQIVNDFQKGDIAEGYSVSREKKESFPLTVTSAQKNPTAFYLCASLAGTKNIQYFGAGTRLSVL.

This clone came up once. CDR3 sequence: CASSSPLANGGETQYF. The CDR3 region has the DNA TGCGCCAGCAGCTCCCCACTAGCGAACGGAGGGGAGACCCAGTACTTC. The rearrangement links TRBV5-1 to TRBJ2-5; 7 bases are a match to TRBD2. Trimming at V came to 3 bases and at J to 5 bases, leaving 13 bases not matched to a gene. This CDR3 is 16 amino acids long. Germline lookup yields CDR1 SGHRS and CDR2 YFSETQ.

This chain joins TRBV10-3 and TRBJ2-7; perhaps TRBD1 as D (6 bases). V lost 1 base and J 2 bases, leaving 18 bases between the germline ends. The germline V gene has CDR1 ENHRY and CDR2 SYGVKD. The CDR3 spans 17 residues. The CDR3 here is CAISEFAGQLDPYEQYF. The CDR3 nucleotides read TGTGCCATCAGTGAGTTCGCTGGACAGTTAGACCCCTACGAGCAGTACTTC.

This chain uses TRBV19 with TRBJ2-3; D might be TRBD1 or TRBD2, each matching 6 bases. The CDR3 has 16 amino acids. Germline V gene lookup returns CDR1 LNHDA and CDR2 SQIVND (reference sequence). V was shortened by 5 bases and J by 1 base, with 16 bases between the two germline ends. Here the CDR3 reads CASSAHREEGTDTQYF. CDR3 DNA sequence: TGTGCCAGTAGTGCCCACAGGGAGGAGGGCACAGATACGCAGTATTTT.

The rearrangement joins TRBV18 to TRBJ1-5; D not certain. The V and J ends lost 2 bases and 5 bases respectively, with 16 bases between them. The germline V gene has CDR1 KGHSH and CDR2 LQKENI. The CDR3 is 16 residues long. CDR3 sequence reads: CASSPGRRRQDQPQHF. CDR3 in DNA: TGTGCCAGCTCACCAGGACGCAGGCGACAAGATCAGCCCCAGCATTTT.

The chain joins TRBV11-3 to TRBJ2-1; D is unclear. The CDR3 runs 15 residues. CDR1 SGHNT and CDR2 YENEEA come from the germline V gene. Trimming cost V 0 bases and J 0 bases, with 6 bases left between them. This CDR3 reads CASSLESSSYNEQFF. In nucleotides, the CDR3 is TGTGCCAGCAGCTTAGAATCCAGCTCCTACAATGAGCAGTTCTTC.

DNA for the CDR3: TGTGCCAGCAGATTACAGACAGATAACTATGGCTACACCTTC. Translating gives CASRLQTDNYGYTF. V gene TRBV28 combines with J gene TRBJ1-2; D possibly corresponds to TRBD1 (5 bases). From germline, CDR1 is MDHEN and CDR2 SYDVKM. V was clipped by 6 bases and J by 1 base, with 12 bases between them. This CDR3 comprises 14 residues.

The rearrangement joins TRBV7-2 to TRBJ2-5; D not resolved. CDR3 size: 15 residues. Trimming removed 1 base from V and 3 bases from J, with 12 bases in between. Germline V gene sequence: CDR1 SGHTA, CDR2 FQGNSA. The CDR3 sequence: CASSLDHGSEETQYF. CDR3 nucleotides: TGTGCCAGCAGCTTAGACCACGGGTCCGAAGAGACCCAGTACTTC.

The V and J genes are TRBV7-8 and TRBJ1-6; a possible D gene is TRBD1 (5 bases). The CDR3 sequence is 13 residues long. The germline V gene encodes CDR1 SGHVS and CDR2 FQNEAQ. V lost 3 bases, J lost 9 bases, and 9 bases lay in between. CDR3 region: CASSFQGSSPLHF. CDR3 in DNA: TGTGCCAGCAGCTTTCAGGGCAGTTCACCCCTCCACTTT.

This chain connects TRBV7-9 to TRBJ2-5, with D unresolved. This CDR3 is built from 13 residues. Trimming shortened V by 6 bases and J by 3 bases, and 11 bases separated the two germline ends. Per the germline V gene, CDR1 is SEHNR and CDR2 is FQNEAQ (reference sequence). The CDR3 DNA reads as TGTGCCAGCAGACCTGACGAGGAAGAGACCCAGTACTTC. Its protein is CASRPDEEETQYF.

The sample holds one count of this clone. The chain combines TRBV10-3 with TRBJ2-7; D may be TRBD1 (6 bases). The CDR3 consists of 14 residues. V lost 3 bases and J 5 bases, leaving 14 bases between the germline ends. Germline CDR1 ENHRY, CDR2 SYGVKD. The CDR3 is CAISDQQGRDEQYF. Written as DNA, the CDR3 is TGTGCCATCAGTGATCAACAGGGTAGAGACGAGCAGTACTTC.

This chain joins TRBV9 and TRBJ2-1; no reliable D call. The CDR3 contains 14 residues. Between the trimmed V and J ends, which lost 0 bases and 3 bases, there was a span of 7 bases. CDR1 and CDR2 (germline): SGDLS, YYNGEE. CDR3 protein: CASSVAPLYNEQFF. CDR3 DNA sequence: TGTGCCAGCAGCGTAGCTCCCCTCTACAATGAGCAGTTCTTC.

J is TRBJ2-7 and V is TRBV5-1, with D perhaps matching TRBD2 (5 bases). The V gene lost 1 base and the J gene lost 2 bases, with 13 bases spanning the gap. The CDR3 runs to 15 residues. Germline V gives CDR1 SGHRS, CDR2 YFSETQ. The chain's CDR3 is CASSLFVGETYEQYF. DNA for the CDR3: TGCGCCAGCAGCTTGTTTGTCGGGGAGACCTACGAGCAGTACTTC.

The chain joins TRBV2 to TRBJ1-1, with 7 bases aligning to TRBD1. Germline trimming cut 6 bases from V and 10 bases from J; bases unmatched to any gene: 8. Germline values: CDR1 SNHLY, CDR2 FYNNEI. The CDR3 sequence is 12 residues long. CDR3 DNA: TGTGCCAGCAGGGTACGGGACAGTTCAGCTTTCTTT. This gives the protein CASRVRDSSAFF.

The V gene is TRBV11-2, the J gene TRBJ2-1; TRBD1 is a possible D gene (6 bases). Trimming removed 1 base from V and 2 bases from J, with 9 bases in between. Germline V lookup: CDR1 SGHAT, CDR2 FQNNGV. The CDR3 is 15 amino acids. For the CDR3, the DNA is TGTGCCAGCAGCTTAGGACAGGCAACCTACAATGAGCAGTTCTTC. Translation: CASSLGQATYNEQFF.